This T cell receptor beta chain originates from a study of beta chain features in type 1 diabetes. General observations from the study: Within each of all four CD4+ subsets, Type 1 diabetes patients had TCRB CDR3s that were moderately but significantly shorter.

This clone was detected only a few times. Its antigen remains unknown. Each of the CD4+ naive, central memory, regulatory and stem cell-like memory populations was sorted via CD45RO/CCR7/CD25/CD127/CD95/CD27. The V gene's germline CDR1 is WNHNN and CDR2 SYGVQD (reference sequence). Trimming stripped 0 bases from V and 4 bases from J, with 9 bases between. This CDR3 has 14 residues. Sequencing targeted expressed TCRB transcripts, as all isolated RNA had been reverse transcribed. Sequencing used immunoSEQ multiplex PCR; TCRdb keeps in-frame clones, though not all of them. Among almost 350,000 clones listed, around 9.7% were seen once.

This TCR was recovered from a man younger than 40 with type 1 diabetes. The sample taken for sequencing was central memory CD4+ T cells from blood. The chain employs TRBV10-1 and TRBJ1-1, with D unclear. CDR3 amino acids: CASSESQVGTEAFF. CDR3 DNA sequence: TGCGCCAGCAGTGAGTCGCAAGTTGGCACTGAAGCTTTCTTT.